These T cell receptor beta chains were read from a single sample in a study of identical twins. TCRdb re-called the 5' RACE reads with MiXCR, one entry per CDR3 protein. The repertoire holds 400,000 to 650,000 distinct CDR3 sequences, with less than 25% as singletons. Separately, the same data were catalogued under a study of T cells expressing NK-cell markers.

The specimen was CD4+ T cells sorted from blood. The source is a woman between 18 and 29 years old in good health. Both conserved end residues are part of each CDR3. D genes are given only for firm matches. The size field is filled for only some rows; it gives once, few, many or a size class.

d_call	v_call	j_call	clone_size	cdr3_nt	cdr3_aa
TRBD1	TRBV20-1	TRBJ1-1	many	TGCAGTGCTAGAGAGAATAGACAGGGGAACACTGAAGCTTTCTTT	CSARENRQGNTEAFF
TRBD2	TRBV20-1	TRBJ2-3	few	TGCAGTGCTCTCCCGACTAGCGGGGAGCCCACAGATACGCAGTATTTT	CSALPTSGEPTDTQYF
TRBD1	TRBV10-3	TRBJ2-7	NA	TGTGCCATCAGTGCCTCGGGCGGACAGGGTCTGAGGGAGCAGTACTTC	CAISASGGQGLREQYF
NA	TRBV5-6	TRBJ1-6	NA	TGTGCCAGCAGCTTCAAAGTTTGGCGGGATAATTCACCCCTCCACTTT	CASSFKVWRDNSPLHF
NA	TRBV12-3/TRBV12-4	TRBJ2-6	few	TGTGCCAGCAGTTTAAGGGTCCCTGGGGCCAACGTCCTGACTTTC	CASSLRVPGANVLTF
NA	TRBV6-1	TRBJ2-7	many	TGTGCCAGCATGCGTGGGCTTACCTACGAGCAGTACTTC	CASMRGLTYEQYF
NA	TRBV12-3/TRBV12-4	TRBJ2-7	NA	TGTGCCAGCAGTTTAGGGGTAGCAACCTACGAGCAGTACTTC	CASSLGVATYEQYF
NA	TRBV12-3/TRBV12-4	TRBJ2-7	many	TGTGCCAGCAGTTTCCGCCCCAACGAGCAGTACTTC	CASSFRPNEQYF
NA	TRBV18	TRBJ1-4	NA	TGTGCCAGCTCACCACCGGACAGTAATGAAAAACTGTTTTTT	CASSPPDSNEKLFF
NA	TRBV5-1	TRBJ2-3	NA	TGCGCCAGCAGCGTGTCGGGCAGTCTAGATACGCAGTATTTT	CASSVSGSLDTQYF
NA	TRBV28	TRBJ2-7	few	TGTGCCAGCAGTTCCCAAGCAGCGGACGAGCAGTACTTC	CASSSQAADEQYF
NA	TRBV5-1	TRBJ2-1	few	TGCGCCAGCAGCTCATCCGGGGGATATATGTCCTACAATGAGCAGTTCTTC	CASSSSGGYMSYNEQFF
NA	TRBV12-3/TRBV12-4	TRBJ1-3	many	TGTGCCAGCAGTTTTGGGCGGAGCTCTGGAAACACCATATATTTT	CASSFGRSSGNTIYF
TRBD2	TRBV12-3/TRBV12-4	TRBJ2-7	NA	TGTGCCAGCAGCAGACCTAGCGGCTCCTACGAGCAGTACTTC	CASSRPSGSYEQYF
TRBD1	TRBV20-1	TRBJ2-5	NA	TGCAGTGCCAGAGACAGGGCGAAGACCCAGTACTTC	CSARDRAKTQYF
NA	TRBV20-1	TRBJ1-1	many	TGCAGTGCCAAGAGAGGAGGGTATGGCGGTGAAGCTTTCTTT	CSAKRGGYGGEAFF
NA	TRBV6-5	TRBJ1-6	few	TGTGCCAGCAGTTATTTCTTAAATTCACCCCTCCACTTT	CASSYFLNSPLHF
TRBD2	TRBV7-9	TRBJ2-1	NA	TGTGCCAGCAGCTTCCCGACTAGCGGGAGCGGTGAGCAGTTCTTC	CASSFPTSGSGEQFF
TRBD2	TRBV6-5	TRBJ2-1	few	TGTGCCAGCAGTTCCACGACTAGCCCCAGGCAGTTCTTC	CASSSTTSPRQFF
TRBD1	TRBV2	TRBJ1-1	NA	TGTGCCAGCAGTGAGACAGGGAGTCGGAACACTGAAGCTTTCTTT	CASSETGSRNTEAFF
NA	TRBV4-3	TRBJ2-7	NA	TGCGCCAGCAGCCAAGAGATGACGGACTCCCAGTACGAGCAGTACTTC	CASSQEMTDSQYEQYF
NA	TRBV20-1	TRBJ1-2	few	TGCAGTGCTGGGGAGGGGGTAGGCTATGGCTACACCTTC	CSAGEGVGYGYTF
NA	TRBV30	TRBJ2-1	once	TGTGCCTGGAGTGTACGGAGCATCTACAATGAGCAGTTCTTC	CAWSVRSIYNEQFF
TRBD1	TRBV6-1	TRBJ2-3	NA	TGTGCCGCGGGGACAGGGGGAGATACGCAGTATTTT	CAAGTGGDTQYF
NA	TRBV10-3	TRBJ2-7	NA	TGTGCCATCAGCGCCGGGACACCAACCTACGAGCAGTACTTC	CAISAGTPTYEQYF
NA	TRBV3-1	TRBJ1-2	few	TGTGCCAGCAGCCAAGACAGGGTCGGGGGCTACACCTTC	CASSQDRVGGYTF
NA	TRBV6-2/TRBV6-3	TRBJ1-2	NA	TGTGCCAGCAGCCGGGACGTCTATGGCTACACCTTC	CASSRDVYGYTF
NA	TRBV12-3/TRBV12-4	TRBJ1-2	few	TGTGCCAGCAGTTTTTTGGGGAACTATGGCTACACCTTC	CASSFLGNYGYTF
TRBD2	TRBV18	TRBJ2-3	NA	TGTGCCAGCTCACCCCCGGGTGGGAGGGCCCCAGATACGCAGTATTTT	CASSPPGGRAPDTQYF
NA	TRBV6-5	TRBJ2-7	few	TGTGCCAGCAGTTACTCAGGATCTAACTACCCCTACGAGCAGTACTTC	CASSYSGSNYPYEQYF
NA	TRBV12-3/TRBV12-4	TRBJ2-2	NA	TGTGCCAGCAGTTCACCATACACCGGGGAGCTGTTTTTT	CASSSPYTGELFF
NA	TRBV10-3	TRBJ2-5	NA	TGTGCCATCGGGGGGCAAGAGACCCAGTACTTC	CAIGGQETQYF
TRBD2	TRBV7-6	TRBJ2-7	few	TGTGCCAGCAGCGGAACTAGCGGGGATTCCTACGAGCAGTACTTC	CASSGTSGDSYEQYF